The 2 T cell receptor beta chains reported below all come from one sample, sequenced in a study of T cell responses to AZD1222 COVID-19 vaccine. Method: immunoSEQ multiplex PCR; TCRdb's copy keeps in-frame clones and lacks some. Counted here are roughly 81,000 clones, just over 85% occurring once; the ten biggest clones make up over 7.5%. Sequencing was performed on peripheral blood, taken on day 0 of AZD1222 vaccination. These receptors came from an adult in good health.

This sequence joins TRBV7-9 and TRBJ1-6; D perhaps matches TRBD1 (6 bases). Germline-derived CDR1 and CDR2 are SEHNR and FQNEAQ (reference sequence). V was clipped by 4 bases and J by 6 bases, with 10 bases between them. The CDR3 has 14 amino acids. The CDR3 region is CASSSSGANSPLHF. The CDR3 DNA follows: TGTGCCAGCAGCTCGTCAGGGGCTAATTCACCCCTCCACTTT.

CDR3 sequence: CASSIVTPRGDTEAFF. CDR3 nucleotides: TGTGCCAGCAGCATAGTCACTCCCAGGGGGGACACTGAAGCTTTCTTT. The chain combines TRBV7-9 with TRBJ1-1; 7 bases are shared with TRBD1. CDR1 is SEHNR, CDR2 FQNEAQ, per germline (reference sequence). CDR3 size: 16 residues. After removal of 5 bases from V and 3 bases from J, the junction contained 12 bases not matched to a gene.